This T cell receptor (beta chain) was identified during a study of shared clonotypes between healthy human individuals (TCRdb year 2020). A note on the overall study: A few men and two women, aged 18 to 49 years, made up the cohort. Different laboratories and diverse techniques were used to prepare libraries and sequence TCR repertoires, to increase sequencing depth and limit assay-specific biases. To estimate repertoire size and how much clonotype sharing occurs between individuals, the study deeply sequenced the blood TCR repertoires of about five healthy adults. For each donor, CD4 naive and CD4 memory were each run on three plates, CD8 naive on two plates, and CD8 memory on one plate. Between about 0.8 and 9 billion PBMCs per donor were obtained by leukapheresis.

The paper as a whole reports these results and caveats: The genetic and exposure-history diversity represented was limited by the small number of donors. When several donors were compared, the shared fraction of clonotypes was about 5% for naive CD4, 3% to 4% for naive CD8, more than 2% for memory CD4, and roughly 0.4% for memory CD8. Pairwise subsampling led to the expectation that sequencing depth would affect the degree of clonotype sharing among donors. Estimated clonotype richness was generally larger for naive than for memory subsets. Compared with non-shared clonotypes, clonotypes shared by all four sorted-subset donors had higher generation probabilities. Even with the large sequencing depth, rarefaction of the sorted-subset datasets indicated that sequencing was incomplete. Only blood was sampled, and tissue TCR repertoires likely differ from those in blood.

V loses 5 bases, J loses 2 bases, and the germline ends lie 9 bases apart. The cysteine opens and the phenylalanine closes a CDR3 of 13 amino acids. Only CDR3 DNA remains: 39 bases, in frame from the first base. CDR1 SGHDT and CDR2 YYEEEE are derived from the germline V gene. As to this clone: Its specific antigen is unknown. The sample holds no much larger clone one base away, and base qualities are not on file.

Using the deep immunoSEQ assay, multiplex PCR amplified TCR CDR3 regions from genomic DNA. Extracted genomic DNA from each cell subset was spread evenly across all wells of several immunoSEQ 96-well plates, with each plate serving as a replicate. For sorted subsets, each replicate PCR was loaded with approximately 200 ng genomic DNA, equivalent to about 30,000 T cell genomes. Purified libraries were quantified with a Qubit 3.0 fluorometer, sized on a Bioanalyzer 2100, and re-quantified with the KAPA Library Quantification kit. Every immunoSEQ 96-well plate was sequenced on a separate single-read 150-cycle Illumina NextSeq 550 flow cell. From the authors' description of their analysis: Because the immunoSEQ output included only junctional sequences and no quality scores, the filtering could not be the same as the filtering used for full-length reads. Sequences were annotated with PyIR, a Python wrapper for IgBLAST v1.9, and V/J genes and CDR3 were assigned using IMGT germline references. Any read was removed if the V/J assignment was weak (E-value above 1e-6), the CDR3 was missing, or the read contained stop codons, out-of-frame junctions, or ambiguous translated residues. V3J clonotypes were defined as sequences sharing the same inferred V gene, J gene, and CDR3 amino acid sequence. Percentage overlap between repertoires was computed as shared unique clonotypes divided by the size of the smaller repertoire. Richness of each repertoire was evaluated using RTK rarefaction, the Chao1 estimator, and Recon v2.1 estimates of unobserved clonotypes. For all TCRbeta clonotypes obtained by the gDNA method from a few donors, generation probabilities were computed with OLGA. TCRdb took over this immuneACCESS table, retaining in-frame rearrangements with V and J assigned. Such tables are incomplete; in checked studies, under half of the missing clones stem from an unresolved V gene, and the remainder is unexplained. The V and J calls and clone size come from that table; D and trimming were worked out from the DNA. This sample has 2,500,000 or so clones in its table, and about nine tenths of those were observed once. The ten largest clones represent about 0.36% of the sample.

The donors were healthy, HIV-negative adults who had no recently reported acute infections or vaccinations. Only Caucasian adults living in Nashville, Tennessee, USA were represented among the donors. Magnetic negative selection was used to enrich CD4+ T cells, after which naive cells were positively selected on CD45RA and the negative fraction became the memory subset. Blood was obtained by leukapheresis, after which PBMCs were separated by Ficoll-Histopaque density gradient centrifugation and cryopreserved in liquid nitrogen vapor phase. Purity and quantity of every magnetically sorted T cell population were checked by analytical flow cytometry. Genomic DNA was isolated from each sorted fraction and quantified by UV absorbance on a Nanodrop 2000c.

The source of this sequence is a young man in good health. Some clones in this sample may be carry-over from other donors' samples. The specimen was naive CD4+ T cells from PBMCs. Taken with the paper, the label for cell subset or site translates to: CD45RA+ positively selected. The sequence is built from TRBV5-6 and TRBJ2-3; the D gene lacks a confident call. The sequenced DNA: TGTGCCAGCAGGACTGTCGCCACAGATACGCAGTATTTT. Translation gives CASRTVATDTQYF.